This T cell receptor (beta chain) was identified during a study of blood T cell repertoires in COVID-19. Study background: Cohort 3 donors counted as recovered after two negative PCRs, clearance, or resolved symptoms. Both acute and convalescent COVID-19 samples were obtained from the United States, Italy and Spain.

This clone has just a few counts. Clones were read by immunoSEQ multiplex PCR, and TCRdb kept only the in-frame ones, dropping some. The data hold roughly 200,000 clones, with 70% to 90% observed a single time. The ends were cut back, 5 bases at V and 7 bases at J, with 19 bases in the middle. CDR1 is SGHKS and CDR2 is YYEKEE in the germline V gene (reference sequence). The CDR3 has 14 residues. This clonotype was sampled from a woman in her 50s in a cohort exposed to, infected with or recovered from COVID-19 (not recorded which). The chain links TRBV5-5 to TRBJ2-7; D gene ambiguous. The sequenced material came from PBMCs or T cells enriched from blood (not recorded which). The DNA for the CDR3 is TGTGCCAGCAGAAGTGAACAGAAGGCCCGGGAGCAGTACTTC. Its protein is CASRSEQKAREQYF.